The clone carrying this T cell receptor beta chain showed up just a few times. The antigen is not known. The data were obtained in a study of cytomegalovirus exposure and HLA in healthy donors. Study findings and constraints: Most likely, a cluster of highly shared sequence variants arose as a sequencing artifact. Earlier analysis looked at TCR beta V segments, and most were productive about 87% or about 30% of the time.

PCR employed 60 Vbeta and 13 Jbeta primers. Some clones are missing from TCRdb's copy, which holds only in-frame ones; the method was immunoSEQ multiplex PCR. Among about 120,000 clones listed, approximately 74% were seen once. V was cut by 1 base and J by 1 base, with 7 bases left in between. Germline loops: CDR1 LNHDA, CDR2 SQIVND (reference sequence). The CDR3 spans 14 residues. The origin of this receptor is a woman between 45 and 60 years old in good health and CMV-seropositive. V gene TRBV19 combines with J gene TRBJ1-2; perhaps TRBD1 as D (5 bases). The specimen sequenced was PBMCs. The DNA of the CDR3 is TGTGCCAGTAGTATAGGCAGGGTTAACTATGGCTACACCTTC. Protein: CASSIGRVNYGYTF.